The clone carrying this T cell receptor beta chain was seen at least ten times. Antigen: not known. Making the TCR beta libraries involved quantitative 5'-RACE with molecular barcodes. A single record per CDR3 protein comes from TCRdb applying MiXCR to the 5' RACE reads. The table includes 150,000 to 200,000 distinct CDR3 sequences, approximately 32% detected once. The entry originates in a study of CD8 T cells in ankylosing spondylitis. Study-wide findings and caveats: Some motif variants were previously reported in reactive arthritis synovial fluid and blood.

The CDR3 sequence is 16 residues long. Germline V lookup: CDR1 SGHTA, CDR2 FQGNSA. Trimming left V 0 bases short and J 1 base short, with 9 bases between. The clonotype was recovered from a male donor with ankylosing spondylitis. Sequenced: synovial fluid, either unsorted or a sorted T cell fraction (not recorded which). The chain is built from TRBV7-2 and TRBJ2-2; D is possibly TRBD2 (6 bases). The CDR3 DNA follows: TGTGCCAGCAGCTTAGCGAGGGACTTGAACACCGGGGAGCTGTTTTTT. It is translated as CASSLARDLNTGELFF.